The 20 T cell receptor beta chains below were found in one sample sequenced in a study of shared clonotypes between healthy human individuals. TCRdb's copy holds only in-frame clones and misses some; the assay was immunoSEQ multiplex PCR. The data hold 550,000 to 700,000 clones, with around 73% observed a single time. Source material: memory CD4+ T cells sorted from blood. The subset was: CD45RA-negative fraction. The receptors were gathered from a woman in her twenties or thirties in good health.

This chain connects TRBV27 to TRBJ2-7, with 10 bases fitting TRBD2. With 1 base clipped from V and 5 bases from J, the junction kept 17 bases outside the gene matches. The germline gives CDR1 MNHEY, CDR2 SMNVEV (reference sequence). The length of the CDR3 is 19 residues. DNA of the CDR3: TGTGCCAGCAGTTTATTTCCCCTCCCCGGAAGCGGGAGGGGGAACGAGCAGTACTTC. Its protein is CASSLFPLPGSGRGNEQYF.

For this clone: This same CDR3 is encoded by further DNA sequences in the sample. V gene TRBV6-1 combines with J gene TRBJ2-1; tentatively, D is TRBD2 (6 bases). The CDR3 contains 11 residues. Germline V gives CDR1 MNHNS, CDR2 SASEGT. Trimming took off 5 bases at V and 8 bases at J, with 7 bases between the two ends. The CDR3 region is CASSSGDEQFF. The CDR3 DNA reads TGTGCCAGCAGTTCGGGGGATGAGCAGTTCTTC.

As to this clone: The identical CDR3 is also encoded by other nucleotide sequences in the sample. This rearrangement joins TRBV18 to TRBJ1-5; no definite D call. Germline lookup yields CDR1 KGHSH and CDR2 LQKENI. This CDR3 has 14 amino acids. Trimming took off 3 bases at V and 2 bases at J, with 8 bases between the two ends. CDR3 residues: CASSPGLGNQPQHF. The CDR3 coding sequence is TGTGCCAGCTCACCGGGGTTGGGCAATCAGCCCCAGCATTTT.

The chain joins TRBV25-1 to TRBJ2-5, with TRBD1 as a possible D gene (7 bases). The CDR3 has 15 amino acids. Deletions cut 1 base from V and 4 bases from J, with 13 bases between. Germline CDR1 and CDR2: MGHDK and SYGVNS. CDR3 nucleotides: TGTGCCAGCAGTGAATCCAGGGGGGAGGTAGAGACCCAGTACTTC. Its translation: CASSESRGEVETQYF.

This clone was counted a few times. The chain carries TRBV7-8 and TRBJ1-4; D ambiguous. This CDR3 region has 15 residues. V was clipped by 7 bases and J by 0 bases, with 12 bases between them. Per germline, CDR1 SGHVS and CDR2 FQNEAQ. As DNA, the CDR3 is TGTGCCAGCACCCCTTTTAGAGCAACTAATGAAAAACTGTTTTTT. As protein: CASTPFRATNEKLFF.

This clone was seen just once. The chain carries TRBV9 and TRBJ2-7; 12 bases are shared with TRBD1. The germline CDR1 and CDR2 sequences are SGDLS and YYNGEE. V lost 2 bases to trimming and J lost 6 bases; unmatched junction nucleotides: 12. This CDR3 has 17 amino acids. CDR3 protein: CASSVRGQGAHSGEQYF. CDR3 coding DNA: TGTGCCAGCAGCGTCCGGGGACAGGGGGCCCATTCGGGCGAGCAGTACTTC.

V and J are TRBV9 and TRBJ2-1; possibly TRBD1 for D (5 bases). V was clipped by 4 bases and J by 2 bases, with 13 bases between them. The CDR3 sequence is 15 residues long. The germline V gene encodes CDR1 SGDLS and CDR2 YYNGEE. The CDR3 DNA is TGTGCCAGCAGCTTTGGACATACGCCCTACAATGAGCAGTTCTTC. It codes for CASSFGHTPYNEQFF. Full variable domain (rest looked up from reference TRBV9 and TRBJ2-1): DSGVTQTPKHLITATGQRVTLRCSPRSGDLSVYWYQQSLDQGLQFLIQYYNGEERAKGNILERFSAQQFPDLHSELNLSSLELGDSALYFCASSFGHTPYNEQFFGPGTRLTVL.

This clone was detected only once. The chain joins TRBV5-5 to TRBJ2-1; D is perhaps TRBD1 (6 bases). This CDR3 contains 15 residues. Per the germline V gene, CDR1 is SGHKS and CDR2 is YYEKEE (reference sequence). V lost 0 bases, J lost 2 bases, and 9 bases lay in between. This chain's CDR3 is CASSLGGGAYNEQFF. CDR3 in DNA: TGTGCCAGCAGCTTGGGAGGGGGAGCCTACAATGAGCAGTTCTTC.

To note about this clone: Other DNA sequences of this sample code for an identical CDR3. The chain combines TRBV5-1 with TRBJ2-2; 7 nucleotides match TRBD1. The germline CDR1 and CDR2 sequences are SGHRS and YFSETQ. The CDR3 has 15 residues. The V gene end was trimmed by 4 bases and the J gene end by 3 bases; junction bases not matched to a gene: 6. For the CDR3, the DNA is TGCGCCAGCAGCCCGGGTGACAGGGACACCGGGGAGCTGTTTTTT. It yields the protein CASSPGDRDTGELFF.

This clone was observed a few times. J is TRBJ1-5 and V is TRBV7-2, with no clear D. Germline assignment: CDR1 SGHTA and CDR2 FQGNSA. The CDR3 has 15 amino acids. V gave up 3 bases and J gave up 7 bases, with 16 bases separating them. The CDR3 DNA is TGTGCCAGCAGCTTGGTTGCATCGGTTAGACAGCCCCAGCATTTT. Residues: CASSLVASVRQPQHF.

This clone has a single count. The rearrangement joins TRBV30 to TRBJ1-1; D is unclear. Looked up from germline, CDR1 is GTSNPN and CDR2 is SVGIG (reference sequence). V was trimmed by 4 bases and J by 2 bases, leaving 11 bases between them. This CDR3 is 13 amino acids long. CDR3 in DNA: TGTGCCTGGACCATGAGTACTAACACTGAAGCTTTCTTT. Amino acids: CAWTMSTNTEAFF.

This rearrangement joins TRBV4-2 to TRBJ2-7, with 9 bases matching TRBD2. V dropped 3 bases and J dropped 3; count of bases not matched to a gene: 9. This CDR3 has 16 amino acids. Germline V gene data show CDR1 as LGHNA and CDR2 as YNFKEQ. CDR3 in amino acids: CASSQILAGADYEQYF. The DNA of the CDR3 is TGTGCCAGCAGCCAGATATTAGCGGGAGCCGACTACGAGCAGTACTTC.

Worth noting for this clone: Other DNA sequences in the same sample also yield this CDR3. The chain joins TRBV5-1 to TRBJ2-3; D not resolved. The CDR3 runs to 12 residues. The V end lost 4 bases, the J end lost 5 bases, and 8 bases lay between the germline ends. Germline V gene lookup returns CDR1 SGHRS and CDR2 YFSETQ. CDR3 bases: TGCGCCAGCAGCGTTACTGGAGATACGCAGTATTTT. Translated, it gives CASSVTGDTQYF. Complete variable domain (other parts from reference TRBV5-1 and TRBJ2-3): KAGVTQTPRYLIKTRGQQVTLSCSPISGHRSVSWYQQTPGQGLQFLFEYFSETQRNKGNFPGRFSGRQFSNSRSEMNVSTLELGDSALYLCASSVTGDTQYFGPGTRLTVL.

The CDR3 coding sequence is TGTGCCAGTAGTTCCCGGACAGGGTGGGAGTACTTC. It codes for CASSSRTGWEYF. The gene calls are TRBV19 and TRBJ2-7; 8 bases match TRBD1. This CDR3 has 12 amino acids. V was clipped by 5 bases and J by 11 bases; unmatched bases: 8. Looked up from germline, CDR1 is LNHDA and CDR2 is SQIVND (reference sequence).

At least ten counts were recorded for this clone. Other DNA sequences in this sample translate to the same CDR3. This rearrangement joins TRBV28 to TRBJ1-4; D gene ambiguous. Germline CDR1 MDHEN, CDR2 SYDVKM. There are 10 residues in the CDR3. The germline V and J ends were trimmed by 6 bases and 6 bases, with 2 bases remaining between them. The CDR3 bases are TGTGCCAGCAGAGATGAAAAACTGTTTTTT. Its protein product is CASRDEKLFF.

The V and J genes are TRBV28 and TRBJ2-4; 11 bases map to TRBD2. Germline assignment: CDR1 MDHEN and CDR2 SYDVKM. J gave up 0 bases and V 4 bases, and 17 bases lay outside the gene matches. This CDR3 comprises 21 residues. In nucleotides, the CDR3 is TGTGCCAGCAGTTCGGGGGTCGTCGCTGGGACTAGCGGTATAGCCAAAAACATTCAGTACTTC. Its translation is CASSSGVVAGTSGIAKNIQYF.

The table lists this clone with a count of one. V gene TRBV27 combines with J gene TRBJ1-2; tentative D call: TRBD1 (6 bases). This CDR3 has 14 residues. V shed 5 bases and J shed 5 bases, with 15 bases lying between them. The germline V gene has CDR1 MNHEY and CDR2 SMNVEV (reference sequence). CDR3 coding DNA: TGTGCCAGCAGTCCAGTAGGGGGTGGGTATGGCTACACCTTC. Translating it yields CASSPVGGGYGYTF.

The chain has TRBV5-8 and TRBJ2-2; D possibly corresponds to TRBD2 (5 bases). There are 16 residues in the CDR3. Germline values: CDR1 SGHTS, CDR2 YDEGEE. The ends were cut back, 0 bases at V and 7 bases at J, with 16 bases in the middle. The CDR3 region is CASSLEVFGEVGELFF. Here the CDR3 DNA reads TGTGCCAGCAGCTTGGAGGTCTTCGGGGAAGTCGGGGAGCTGTTTTTT.

V usage is TRBV27 and J usage is TRBJ1-1; D gene uncertain. The V end lost 4 bases, the J end lost 0 bases, and 6 bases lay between the germline ends. CDR1 is MNHEY, CDR2 SMNVEV, per germline (reference sequence). The CDR3 length is 13 residues. CDR3 in DNA: TGTGCCAGCAGTTCAGGAATGAACACTGAAGCTTTCTTT. Encoded protein: CASSSGMNTEAFF.

Concerning this clone: Other DNA sequences in this sample translate to the same CDR3. V usage is TRBV28 and J usage is TRBJ2-2, with 8 bases aligning to TRBD1. Germline values: CDR1 MDHEN, CDR2 SYDVKM. This CDR3 has 13 amino acids. Unmatched junction bases numbered 3, after V lost 7 bases and J lost 5 bases. CDR3 nucleotides: TGTGCCAGCAAACAGGGGGGAACCGGGGAGCTGTTTTTT. Its protein product is CASKQGGTGELFF.